This passage covers 18 T cell receptor beta chains from one sample sequenced in a study of T cells in Graves' hyperthyroidism and ophthalmopathy. Amplified regions were TCR beta CDR3 sequences from RNA transcripts. The primer set for the first-round RT-PCR of the TCR CDR3 was HTBI. From the multiplex PCR reads, TCRdb called clonotypes with MiXCR, one entry per CDR3 protein. The table records roughly 500,000 distinct CDR3 sequences, roughly 46% of them present only once. The source material was peripheral blood or thyroid tissue (not recorded which). The receptors come from an adult woman with Graves' disease, either hyperthyroidism or ophthalmopathy (not recorded which).

Only a few counts were recorded for this clonotype. The V and J genes are TRBV28 and TRBJ2-7; unclear D gene. The V end lost 2 bases, the J end lost 9 bases, and 11 bases lay between the germline ends. CDR1 MDHEN and CDR2 SYDVKM come from the germline V gene. CDR3 size: 12 residues. CDR3 region: CASSLLSTGQYF. DNA of the CDR3: TGTGCCAGCAGTTTACTTTCCACGGGGCAGTACTTC.

In its sample, this clonotype was seen many times. The chain recombines TRBV7-3 with TRBJ1-1; D gene ambiguous. This CDR3 region has 14 residues. The V gene lost 5 bases and the J gene lost 3 bases, with 13 bases spanning the gap. Germline V gene data show CDR1 as SGHTA and CDR2 as FQGTGA. The CDR3 DNA sequence: TGTGCCAGCAGCCCCGGACCCGGGGACACTGAAGCTTTCTTT. Its translation is CASSPGPGDTEAFF.

The chain couples TRBV5-1 to TRBJ2-7, with 11 bases fitting TRBD2. Germline CDR1 SGHRS, CDR2 YFSETQ. J lost 5 bases, V lost 4 bases, and 8 bases had no gene match. The CDR3 runs 15 residues. CDR3 region: CASSAGLAGTDEQYF. Here the CDR3 DNA reads TGCGCCAGCAGCGCTGGACTAGCGGGTACCGACGAGCAGTACTTC.

This sequence joins TRBV19 and TRBJ2-7; 11 bases are shared with TRBD2. The CDR3 loop spans 14 amino acids. Looked up from germline, CDR1 is LNHDA and CDR2 is SQIVND (reference sequence). V shed 7 bases and J 4 bases; nucleotides not matched to a gene: 6. The CDR3 here is CASTPTSGSYEQYF. CDR3 sequence (DNA): TGTGCCAGTACCCCTACTAGCGGGAGTTACGAGCAGTACTTC.

This clonotype was observed at least ten times. The rearrangement links TRBV11-2 to TRBJ1-4; D is ambiguous. CDR1 is SGHAT and CDR2 is FQNNGV in the germline V gene. This CDR3 comprises 13 residues. Trimming removed 7 bases from V and 8 bases from J, with 14 bases in between. The CDR3 region is CASTLSLREKLFF. The CDR3 DNA follows: TGTGCCAGCACCCTGAGTCTTAGGGAAAAACTGTTTTTT.

This clonotype was seen ten or more times. The gene calls are TRBV20-1 and TRBJ2-7; D not certain. Trimming pared 4 bases from V and 2 bases from J, leaving 9 bases between. The CDR3 has 12 amino acids. The germline V gene encodes CDR1 DFQATT and CDR2 SNEGSKA (reference sequence). In DNA, the CDR3 is TGCAGTGCTACACCGTCTGCCTACGAGCAGTACTTC. It codes for CSATPSAYEQYF.

The J gene is TRBJ2-5, the V gene TRBV19; D might be TRBD1 (6 bases). Germline loops: CDR1 LNHDA, CDR2 SQIVND (reference sequence). The ends were cut back, 6 bases at V and 4 bases at J, with 12 bases in the middle. This CDR3 region has 13 residues. The CDR3 coding sequence is TGTGCCAGTAGCACAGGGCGGGTAGAGACCCAGTACTTC. Translated: CASSTGRVETQYF.

As regards this clonotype: The junction differs from germline at one of its ends, possibly a read error. The gene calls are TRBV7-8 and TRBJ1-1, with D perhaps TRBD1 (6 bases). Germline V gives CDR1 SGHVS, CDR2 FQNEAQ. The CDR3 contains 12 residues. The CDR3 coding sequence is TGTGCCAGCAGCTTAGCGGGGGCTGGGGGTTCCTTT. Its translation is CASSLAGAGGSF.

A few counts support this clonotype. The gene calls are TRBV5-6 and TRBJ1-2; unclear D gene. This CDR3 is 12 amino acids long. Between the trimmed V and J ends, which lost 4 bases and 4 bases, there was a span of 8 bases. The germline V gene encodes CDR1 SGHDT and CDR2 YYEEEE. The CDR3 is CASSATIYGYTF. The CDR3 DNA is TGTGCCAGCAGCGCGACGATCTATGGCTACACCTTC.

About this clonotype itself: A much larger clone is a single base away; this may be a read error. The chain employs TRBV7-8 and TRBJ1-1, with 11 bases lining up with TRBD1. There are 13 residues in the CDR3. Germline V lookup: CDR1 SGHVS, CDR2 FQNEAQ. For the CDR3, the DNA is TGCGCCAGCAGCCATACTGGGACAGGGGGAGCTTTCTTT. Residues: CASSHTGTGGAFF.

This clonotype was detected only a few times. The rearrangement joins TRBV30 to TRBJ1-4, with 9 positions matching TRBD1. CDR1 and CDR2 from the germline V gene are GTSNPN and SVGIG (reference sequence). V lost 0 bases and J lost 5; bases outside the gene matches: 7. This CDR3 is built from 16 residues. CDR3 protein: CAWSVHIGTGNEKLFF. The CDR3 nucleotides are TGTGCCTGGAGTGTACATATTGGGACAGGGAATGAAAAACTGTTTTTT.

This chain joins TRBV7-9 and TRBJ1-4, with D possibly matching TRBD1 (6 bases). The CDR3 totals 14 residues. Per germline, CDR1 SEHNR and CDR2 FQNEAQ (reference sequence). The V end lost 5 bases, the J end lost 7 bases, and 14 bases lay between the germline ends. Here the CDR3 DNA reads TGTGCCAGCAGCGAGGACTGGGACACTGAAAAACTGTTTTTT. As protein: CASSEDWDTEKLFF.

This clonotype showed up just a few times. The CDR3 nucleotides are TGTGCCAGTAGTGCTCACAGGGAGGTCAACGTCCTGACTTTC. Amino acid sequence: CASSAHREVNVLTF. This chain joins TRBV19 and TRBJ2-6, with D possibly called TRBD1 or TRBD2 (6 bases each). This CDR3 region has 14 residues. V lost 5 bases to trimming and J lost 9 bases, with 14 bases between them. Germline CDR1 is LNHDA and CDR2 is SQIVND (reference sequence).

This clonotype occurred many times. The chain has TRBV20-1 and TRBJ1-5; unclear D gene. From germline, CDR1 is DFQATT and CDR2 SNEGSKA (reference sequence). This CDR3 has 17 amino acids. Trimming stripped 4 bases from V and 3 bases from J, with 22 bases between. CDR3 protein: CSAKRPGSYGDNQPQHF. CDR3 nucleotides: TGCAGTGCTAAGAGACCTGGGTCCTACGGAGACAATCAGCCCCAGCATTTT.

The chain has TRBV7-2 and TRBJ1-1; the match to TRBD1 covers 7 bases. The germline CDR1 and CDR2 sequences are SGHTA and FQGNSA. V lost 5 bases and J lost 6; bases outside the gene matches: 12. The CDR3 is 15 residues long. The CDR3 loop reads CASSGRTGAGAEAFF. The CDR3 nucleotides are TGTGCCAGCAGCGGTCGAACAGGGGCGGGCGCTGAAGCTTTCTTT.

This clonotype was counted at least ten times. This chain connects TRBV5-1 to TRBJ2-7; either TRBD1 or TRBD2 may supply D (5 bases each). The V gene lost 7 bases and the J gene lost 3 bases, with 14 bases spanning the gap. Germline-derived CDR1 and CDR2 are SGHRS and YFSETQ. The CDR3 sequence is 13 residues long. CDR3 bases: TGCGCCAGCCGAACCGGGACGGACTACGAGCAGTACTTC. Its translation: CASRTGTDYEQYF. Full variable domain (rest looked up from reference TRBV5-1 and TRBJ2-7): KAGVTQTPRYLIKTRGQQVTLSCSPISGHRSVSWYQQTPGQGLQFLFEYFSETQRNKGNFPGRFSGRQFSNSRSEMNVSTLELGDSALYLCASRTGTDYEQYFGPGTRLTVT.

The genes are TRBV10-3 and TRBJ2-3, with D possibly TRBD2 on 6 matching bases. The germline V gene has CDR1 ENHRY and CDR2 SYGVKD. Trimming took 4 bases from V and 3 from J, leaving 17 bases between them. The CDR3 loop spans 16 amino acids. The CDR3 loop is CAISVRAGVRTDTQYF. CDR3 DNA: TGTGCCATCAGTGTGCGAGCGGGTGTAAGGACAGATACGCAGTATTTT.

The chain employs TRBV5-1 and TRBJ1-1; unclear D gene. Trimming left V 7 bases short and J 1 base short, with 11 bases between. Germline V gene data show CDR1 as SGHRS and CDR2 as YFSETQ. This CDR3 comprises 13 residues. CDR3 sequence (DNA): TGCGCCAGCCATATCGGGCAGAACACTGAAGCTTTCTTT. This encodes CASHIGQNTEAFF.